These 26 T cell receptor beta chains were sequenced from one sample in a study of Ad26.COV2.S vaccination and SARS-CoV-2 variants. Treatment described: around 19 received Ad26.COV2.S at low or high dose, single or two shots; 5 received placebo; per-sample allocation not given. Day 63 after the first vaccine or placebo injection was the time point for sampling. This table comes from immunoSEQ multiplex PCR, and its TCRdb copy is limited to in-frame clones, with some not included. The sample contains about 420,000 clones, approximately 87% of which appear only once. The material was peripheral blood, obtained in a trial of Ad26.COV2.S vaccine versus placebo. The receptor set was obtained from a person aged 18-65 years who received the Ad26.COV2.S COVID-19 vaccine or a placebo.

The V call is TRBV6-6, the J call TRBJ2-5; 7 positions match TRBD1. With 10 bases clipped from V and 1 base from J, the junction kept 6 bases outside the gene matches. There are 13 residues in the CDR3. The V gene's germline CDR1 is MNHNY and CDR2 SVGAGI (reference sequence). As DNA, the CDR3 is TGTGCCACCGCCTGGGACAGCCAAGAGACCCAGTACTTC. Translating it yields CATAWDSQETQYF.

V usage is TRBV30 and J usage is TRBJ1-5, with D unresolved. Germline CDR1 GTSNPN, CDR2 SVGIG (reference sequence). The CDR3 is made up of 14 amino acids. The germline V and J ends were trimmed by 4 bases and 1 base, with 11 bases remaining between them. CDR3 amino acids: CAWNKGSSNQPQHF. CDR3 nucleotide sequence: TGTGCCTGGAACAAGGGCAGCAGCAATCAGCCCCAGCATTTT.

The V call is TRBV28, the J call TRBJ1-6; D might be TRBD1 (6 bases). This CDR3 spans 15 amino acids. Trimming removed 2 bases from V and 5 bases from J, with 10 bases in between. Germline V gene data show CDR1 as MDHEN and CDR2 as SYDVKM. This chain's CDR3 is CASSLGGRDNSPLHF. CDR3 in DNA: TGTGCCAGCAGTTTAGGGGGGCGAGATAATTCACCCCTCCACTTT.

CDR3 nucleotide sequence: TGTGCCAGCAGTTACACATTACCGGGACAGGGAAATTCACCCCTCCACTTT. Protein: CASSYTLPGQGNSPLHF. The chain uses TRBV6-2 or TRBV6-3 and TRBJ1-6; the match to TRBD1 covers 9 bases. The germline V gene has CDR1 MNHEY and CDR2 SVGEGT. The junction had 9 bases not matched to a gene; V was cut back by 2 bases and J by 7 bases. The CDR3 runs to 17 residues.

The chain is built from TRBV7-9 and TRBJ2-1; TRBD1 matches at 10 bases. There are 17 residues in the CDR3. The junction had 10 bases not matched to a gene; V was cut back by 1 base and J by 7 bases. Per germline, CDR1 SEHNR and CDR2 FQNEAQ (reference sequence). The CDR3 loop reads CASSLDTSTGGANEQFF. The CDR3 nucleotides are TGTGCCAGCAGCTTAGACACGTCGACAGGGGGCGCGAATGAGCAGTTCTTC. The complete variable domain, with remaining parts taken from reference TRBV7-9 and TRBJ2-1, reads DTGVSQNPRHKITKRGQNVTFRCDPISEHNRLYWYRQTLGQGPEFLTYFQNEAQLEKSRLLSDRFSAERPKGSFSTLEIQRTEQGDSAMYLCASSLDTSTGGANEQFFGPGTRLTVL.

V gene TRBV19 combines with J gene TRBJ1-1, with a weak D call TRBD1 (6 bases). Germline V lookup: CDR1 LNHDA, CDR2 SQIVND (reference sequence). The CDR3 runs 16 residues. The V gene lost 7 bases and the J gene lost 0 bases, with 18 bases spanning the gap. This CDR3 is CASKGVGGTMNTEAFF. As DNA, the CDR3 is TGTGCCAGTAAGGGGGTGGGCGGAACGATGAACACTGAAGCTTTCTTT.

The rearrangement uses TRBV27 and TRBJ2-5; TRBD2 aligns across 9 bases. The CDR3 has 14 amino acids. Trimming at V came to 2 bases and at J to 4 bases, leaving 2 bases not matched to a gene. Looked up from germline, CDR1 is MNHEY and CDR2 is SMNVEV (reference sequence). CDR3 region: CASSLAGGLETQYF. CDR3 bases: TGTGCCAGCAGTTTAGCGGGGGGGCTAGAGACCCAGTACTTC.

The chain links TRBV4-3 to TRBJ2-1, with 8 bases identical to TRBD2. The CDR3 has 15 residues. V was clipped by 0 bases and J by 6 bases; unmatched bases: 4. Germline V gene data show CDR1 as LGHNA and CDR2 as YSLEER. CDR3 sequence reads: CASSQDYGTSNEQFF. The CDR3 DNA is TGCGCCAGCAGCCAAGATTACGGGACTAGCAATGAGCAGTTCTTC.

The chain links TRBV2 to TRBJ1-1; no definite D call. In germline, CDR1 is SNHLY, CDR2 FYNNEI. Trimming cost V 3 bases and J 0 bases, with 11 bases left between them. The CDR3 has 15 amino acids. CDR3 sequence reads: CASSESRRMNTEAFF. The DNA of the CDR3 is TGTGCCAGCAGTGAGTCAAGGCGAATGAACACTGAAGCTTTCTTT.

The CDR3 protein is CASRGDREVYNEQFF. The CDR3 region has the DNA TGTGCCAGCAGGGGTGACAGGGAAGTCTACAATGAGCAGTTCTTC. The rearrangement uses TRBV3-1 (or the pseudogene TRBV3-2) and TRBJ2-1; TRBD1 matches 7 bases. CDR1 is LGHDT and CDR2 is YNNKEL in the germline V gene (reference sequence). The CDR3 runs 15 residues. Trimming removed 6 bases from V and 3 bases from J; junction bases left unmatched: 8.

The chain recombines TRBV5-3 with TRBJ1-2; unclear D gene. TRBV5-3 is an ORF, and what it does is uncertain. CDR3 length: 14 residues. V was trimmed by 1 base and J by 4 bases, leaving 11 bases between them. The CDR3 region is CARSLIAGIYGYTF. CDR3 in DNA: TGTGCCAGAAGCTTGATCGCAGGAATCTATGGCTACACCTTC.

The chain couples TRBV13 to TRBJ2-5; unclear D gene. CDR1 PRHDT and CDR2 FYEKMQ come from the germline V gene (reference sequence). This CDR3 has 14 residues. Trimming removed 5 bases from V and 4 bases from J, with 14 bases in between. This chain's CDR3 is CASSPPLGRETQYF. DNA of the CDR3: TGTGCCAGCAGCCCCCCCCTCGGACGAGAGACCCAGTACTTC.

The J gene is TRBJ1-1, the V gene TRBV10-2; D is undetermined. V lost 2 bases to trimming and J lost 1 base, with 5 bases between them. Looked up from germline, CDR1 is WSHSY and CDR2 is SAAADI. The CDR3 contains 13 residues. DNA for the CDR3: TGCGCCAGCAGTGAGGTCCAGAACACTGAAGCTTTCTTT. Translation gives CASSEVQNTEAFF.

This sequence joins TRBV12-3 or TRBV12-4 and TRBJ2-4, with TRBD1 matching over 9 bases. The CDR3 contains 13 residues. J lost 9 bases, V lost 6 bases, and 6 bases had no gene match. DNA of the CDR3: TGTGCCAGCAGGGGACAGGGCCCGGGCATTCAGTACTTC. Its protein product is CASRGQGPGIQYF.

V gene TRBV10-2 combines with J gene TRBJ1-3, with D maybe TRBD1 (6 bases). V gave up 3 bases and J gave up 5 bases, with 23 bases separating them. The V gene's germline CDR1 is WSHSY and CDR2 SAAADI. This CDR3 has 18 amino acids. CDR3 bases: TGCGCCAGCAGTGAAGGGTTAGGGGGACTCACACGTCGAAACACCATATATTTT. As protein: CASSEGLGGLTRRNTIYF.

The chain carries TRBV28 and TRBJ1-6, with D perhaps matching TRBD1 (5 bases). Trimming took 6 bases from V and 0 from J, leaving 15 bases between them. This CDR3 is 17 amino acids long. CDR1 is MDHEN, CDR2 SYDVKM, per germline. CDR3 residues: CASRPGHPRSYNSPLHF. The CDR3 DNA is TGTGCCAGCAGACCAGGACACCCCCGCTCCTATAATTCACCCCTCCACTTT.

This rearrangement joins TRBV11-2 to TRBJ1-4, with D hard to call. Germline loops: CDR1 SGHAT, CDR2 FQNNGV. V lost 0 bases to trimming and J lost 10 bases, with 3 bases between them. The CDR3 loop spans 11 amino acids. The CDR3 spells CASSLEGKLFF. DNA for the CDR3: TGTGCCAGCAGCTTAGAGGGAAAACTGTTTTTT.

CDR3 loop: CASLTGFLPGANVLTF. The CDR3 nucleotides are TGTGCCAGCCTGACAGGGTTCCTCCCTGGGGCCAACGTCCTGACTTTC. The chain joins TRBV2 to TRBJ2-6, with TRBD1 matching 7 bases. The V segment lost 8 bases and the J segment 2 bases; nucleotides outside the gene matches: 9. The germline CDR1 and CDR2 sequences are SNHLY and FYNNEI. The CDR3 sequence is 16 residues long.

The DNA of the CDR3 is TGTGCCTCCGACAGGGGAACCCCTTCTAACTATGGCTACACCTTC. It specifies CASDRGTPSNYGYTF. The V call is TRBV30, the J call TRBJ1-2; 8 bases are a match to TRBD1. The CDR3 loop spans 15 amino acids. J lost 0 bases, V lost 7 bases, and 10 bases had no gene match. The germline V gene encodes CDR1 GTSNPN and CDR2 SVGIG (reference sequence).

This clone was recorded once. The J gene is TRBJ1-1, the V gene TRBV4-2, with D perhaps TRBD1 (5 bases). Per the germline V gene, CDR1 is LGHNA and CDR2 is YNFKEQ. V dropped 2 bases and J dropped 6 bases, with 22 bases sitting between them. The CDR3 extends over 17 amino acids. CDR3 amino acids: CASSQSYVAGRGSEAFF. CDR3 DNA: TGTGCCAGCAGCCAATCTTACGTGGCGGGAAGGGGTTCTGAAGCTTTCTTT.

The chain joins TRBV11-2 to TRBJ1-1; 11 positions agree with TRBD1. Unmatched junction bases numbered 15, after V lost 2 bases and J lost 7 bases. This CDR3 spans 18 amino acids. The germline CDR1 and CDR2 sequences are SGHAT and FQNNGV. The DNA for the CDR3 is TGTGCCAGCAGCTTAAGGTTCGAGGACAGGGGGCACGGGATTGAAGCTTTCTTT. As protein: CASSLRFEDRGHGIEAFF.

This chain links TRBV3-1 (or the pseudogene TRBV3-2) with TRBJ1-1; weak D call: TRBD1 (5 bases). The CDR3 runs to 13 residues. Germline CDR1 LGHDT, CDR2 YNNKEL (reference sequence). Trimming stripped 4 bases from V and 3 bases from J, with 9 bases between. The CDR3: CASSRQGDTEAFF. The CDR3 DNA reads as TGTGCCAGCAGCCGGCAGGGTGACACTGAAGCTTTCTTT.

This sequence joins TRBV7-6 and TRBJ2-2; no definite D call. The germline V and J ends were trimmed by 1 base and 3 bases, with 6 bases remaining between them. Germline values: CDR1 SGHVS, CDR2 FNYEAQ. This CDR3 spans 14 amino acids. CDR3: CASSLGQHTGELFF. The DNA for the CDR3 is TGTGCCAGCAGCTTAGGGCAGCACACCGGGGAGCTGTTTTTT.

The chain couples TRBV29-1 to TRBJ1-2, with D maybe TRBD1 (6 bases). Trimming took 2 bases from V and 6 from J, leaving 7 bases between them. The CDR3 runs to 11 residues. The V gene's germline CDR1 is SQVTM and CDR2 ANQGSEA. This chain's CDR3 is CSVERDNGYTF. DNA of the CDR3: TGCAGCGTTGAACGGGACAATGGCTACACCTTC. The variable domain in full, completed from reference TRBV29-1 and TRBJ1-2, reads SAVISQKPSRDICQRGTSLTIQCQVDSQVTMMFWYRQQPGQSLTLIATANQGSEATYESGFVIDKFPISRPNLTFSTLTVSNMSPEDSSIYLCSVERDNGYTFGSGTRLTVV.

V is TRBV5-4 and J is TRBJ1-1; D may be TRBD1 (5 bases). CDR1 is SGHNT, CDR2 YYREEE, per germline (reference sequence). Trimming stripped 3 bases from V and 4 bases from J, with 13 bases between. The CDR3 loop spans 14 amino acids. The CDR3 reads CASSSSGRGTEAFF. CDR3 bases: TGTGCCAGCAGCTCATCAGGGCGCGGCACTGAAGCTTTCTTT.

The chain carries TRBV28 and TRBJ1-4; perhaps TRBD1 as D (6 bases). With 6 bases removed from V and 8 bases from J, the gap between germline ends came to 19 bases. In germline, CDR1 is MDHEN, CDR2 SYDVKM. CDR3 length: 15 amino acids. This CDR3 is CASSRGWGPAEKLFF. CDR3 bases: TGTGCCAGCAGCCGGGGGTGGGGGCCAGCGGAAAAACTGTTTTTT.